These T cell receptor beta chains were read from a single sample in a study of control samples from healthy donors and cancer patients. The table came from immunoSEQ multiplex PCR; TCRdb's copy has only in-frame clones and leaves some out. The data show 100,000 to 150,000 clones, approximately 90% seen once. The sample comprised blood. The source of these receptors is a man younger than 35 in good health. Each CDR3 is given with its conserved first and last residue. Each record gives: CDR3 DNA, CDR3 protein, J gene, V gene, clone size, D gene. D genes are given only for firm matches. Rows give clone size only sometimes, using once, few, many, or a class for an expanded clone.

TGTGCCAGCAGCATTCAGGGGGGTGGTTCACCCCTCCACTTT | CASSIQGGGSPLHF | TRBJ1-6 | TRBV7-8 | - | TRBD1
TGTGCCAGTAGTATAGTGAGGGACAGCGCCTACGAGCAGTACTTC | CASSIVRDSAYEQYF | TRBJ2-7 | TRBV19 | - | TRBD1
TGCGCCAGCAGCTACCAAACGACAGGGCCCAACTTTGGCTACACCTTC | CASSYQTTGPNFGYTF | TRBJ1-2 | TRBV5-1 | - | TRBD1
TGTGCCATCAGTAGCCCGGACAGTACCTACGAGCAGTACTTC | CAISSPDSTYEQYF | TRBJ2-7 | TRBV10-3 | - | -
TGTGCCAGCAGCGTAGGACAGGGACATGGAAACACCATATATTTT | CASSVGQGHGNTIYF | TRBJ1-3 | TRBV9 | - | TRBD1
TGTGCCAGCAGAGGCGCGACCAATTCCATAGGCTATGGCTACACCTTC | CASRGATNSIGYGYTF | TRBJ1-2 | TRBV2 | - | -
TGTGCCAGCTCACCACCCATCAGGGGGGTTCACTATGGCTACACCTTC | CASSPPIRGVHYGYTF | TRBJ1-2 | TRBV18 | - | TRBD1
TGTGCCAGCAGCCTTCAGGTCTCGGAGCCCCAGCATTTT | CASSLQVSEPQHF | TRBJ1-5 | TRBV7-6 | - | -
TGTGCCAGCAGTTACCAGGGCCCGAGCTATAATTCACCCCTCCACTTT | CASSYQGPSYNSPLHF | TRBJ1-6 | TRBV6-2/TRBV6-3 | - | -
TGTGCCAGCAGTGACAGGGGGAGTTGGAGCAATCAGCCCCAGCATTTT | CASSDRGSWSNQPQHF | TRBJ1-5 | TRBV6-1 | - | TRBD1
TGTGCCAGCAGTCGACAGGGAACTGAAGCTTTCTTT | CASSRQGTEAFF | TRBJ1-1 | TRBV6-5 | - | TRBD1
TGTGCCAGCTCACCAGAGGTCTCTCAGCCCCAGCATTTT | CASSPEVSQPQHF | TRBJ1-5 | TRBV18 | - | -
TGTGCCAGCAGTATCGGGACCTACGAGCAGTACTTC | CASSIGTYEQYF | TRBJ2-7 | TRBV27 | - | -
TGCGCCAGCAGTATGACCGGGATTGGGGATACGCAGTATTTT | CASSMTGIGDTQYF | TRBJ2-3 | TRBV5-1 | once | -
TGCGCCAGCAGCTCCCTTCGGGACAGTGAAGCTTTCTTT | CASSSLRDSEAFF | TRBJ1-1 | TRBV5-1 | - | TRBD1
TGCGCCAGCAGCTTGCCCGGGGCTAATGAAAAACTGTTTTTT | CASSLPGANEKLFF | TRBJ1-4 | TRBV5-1 | - | -
TGCAGCGTTACCGGACAGAACAATCAGCCCCAGCATTTT | CSVTGQNNQPQHF | TRBJ1-5 | TRBV29-1 | - | -
TGCGCCAGCAGCCAGGTGCAGAGTAGCAATCAGCCCCAGCATTTT | CASSQVQSSNQPQHF | TRBJ1-5 | TRBV4-1 | - | -
TGTGCCAGCAGCGGGGGCCGGGACTCCGGCCGAGAGACCCAGTACTTC | CASSGGRDSGRETQYF | TRBJ2-5 | TRBV5-4 | - | -
TGTGCCAGCAGTCCCGGGACTAGCGGGGCAGAGACCCAGTACTTC | CASSPGTSGAETQYF | TRBJ2-5 | TRBV6-6 | once | TRBD2
TGTGCCAGCAGCCTGGACAGTGCGGCTTTCTTT | CASSLDSAAFF | TRBJ1-1 | TRBV12-3/TRBV12-4 | once | -
TGTGCCAGCAGTTTATTTCCACAGGCGAACACTGAAGCTTTCTTT | CASSLFPQANTEAFF | TRBJ1-1 | TRBV27 | - | -
TGTGTCAGAAGCTTCGCCGCAAAACTGTTTTTT | CVRSFAAKLFF | TRBJ1-4 | TRBV7-5 | once | -
TGCAGCGTGACAGAGGGGACTACGCAGTATTTT | CSVTEGTTQYF | TRBJ2-3 | TRBV29-1 | - | -
TGTGCCAGCAGCGTAGATTCCGGGAGAGGGGAGACCCAGTACTTC | CASSVDSGRGETQYF | TRBJ2-5 | TRBV9 | few | -
TGTGCCTGGTGCCTGAGCTCCTATAATTCACCCCTCCACTTT | CAWCLSSYNSPLHF | TRBJ1-6 | TRBV30 | - | -
TGTGCCAGTAGTAGCACAGGGGGTGTCTATGGCTACACCTTC | CASSSTGGVYGYTF | TRBJ1-2 | TRBV19 | - | TRBD1
TGTGCCAGCAGTGTCGTGGGTCAAGGTTCCACTGAAGCTTTCTTT | CASSVVGQGSTEAFF | TRBJ1-1 | TRBV25-1 | - | -
TGTGCCAGCAGCCGCTCCGGACAAGAGACCCAGTACTTC | CASSRSGQETQYF | TRBJ2-5 | TRBV7-9 | - | -
TGTGCCAGCAGGCTTACAGTCGGGACGGCTAGTGGAAACACCATATATTTT | CASRLTVGTASGNTIYF | TRBJ1-3 | TRBV2 | - | -
TGTGCCAGCACCACCGACTTAGAGACCCAGTACTTC | CASTTDLETQYF | TRBJ2-5 | TRBV2 | - | -
TGTGCCATCAGTGATCCCCCTAGCGGGGGCACCGGGGAGCTGTTTTTT | CAISDPPSGGTGELFF | TRBJ2-2 | TRBV10-3 | - | TRBD2
TGCGCCAGCAGCAGCCTTTGGGACACTGAAGCTTTCTTT | CASSSLWDTEAFF | TRBJ1-1 | TRBV5-1 | - | -
TGTGCCAGCAGATCAGGGGTATCCGGCACCGGGGAGCTGTTTTTT | CASRSGVSGTGELFF | TRBJ2-2 | TRBV2 | - | -
TGTGCCATCAGTGAGTTCTTCGACAGGTATAATGAAAAACTGTTTTTT | CAISEFFDRYNEKLFF | TRBJ1-4 | TRBV10-3 | once | -
TGTGCCAGCAGCTTGATTGGGTACGAGGTCGGCTACACCTTC | CASSLIGYEVGYTF | TRBJ1-2 | TRBV5-4 | - | -
TGTGCCAGCAGTTTGCAGGGGTATTGGGACGAGCAGTACTTC | CASSLQGYWDEQYF | TRBJ2-7 | TRBV28 | - | -
TGTGCCAGTAACTTGGGGTTTAGCAATCAGCCCCAGCATTTT | CASNLGFSNQPQHF | TRBJ1-5 | TRBV19 | - | -
TGTGCCACCAGCGGTTCGGGGGCCCTCACAGATACGCAGTATTTT | CATSGSGALTDTQYF | TRBJ2-3 | TRBV15 | - | -